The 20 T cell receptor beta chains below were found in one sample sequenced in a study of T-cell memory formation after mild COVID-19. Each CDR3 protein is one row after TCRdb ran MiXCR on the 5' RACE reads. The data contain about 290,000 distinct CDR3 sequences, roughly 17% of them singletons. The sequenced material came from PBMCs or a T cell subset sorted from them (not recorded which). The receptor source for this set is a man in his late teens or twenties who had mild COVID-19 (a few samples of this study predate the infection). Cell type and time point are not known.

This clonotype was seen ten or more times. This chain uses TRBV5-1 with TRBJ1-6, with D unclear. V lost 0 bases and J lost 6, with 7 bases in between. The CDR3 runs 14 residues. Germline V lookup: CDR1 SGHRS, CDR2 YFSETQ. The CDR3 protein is CASSLEQSNSPLHF. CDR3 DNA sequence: TGCGCCAGCAGCTTGGAGCAGTCTAATTCACCCCTCCACTTT.

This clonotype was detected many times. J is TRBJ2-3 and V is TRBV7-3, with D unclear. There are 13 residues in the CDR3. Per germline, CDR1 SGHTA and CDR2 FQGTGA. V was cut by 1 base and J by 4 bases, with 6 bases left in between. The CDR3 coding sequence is TGTGCCAGCAGCTTAAGGCAGGCAGATACGCAGTATTTT. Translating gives CASSLRQADTQYF. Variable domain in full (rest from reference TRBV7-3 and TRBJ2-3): GAGVSQTPSNKVTEKGKYVELRCDPISGHTALYWYRQSLGQGPEFLIYFQGTGAADDSGLPNDRFFAVRPEGSVSTLKIQRTERGDSAVYLCASSLRQADTQYFGPGTRLTVL.

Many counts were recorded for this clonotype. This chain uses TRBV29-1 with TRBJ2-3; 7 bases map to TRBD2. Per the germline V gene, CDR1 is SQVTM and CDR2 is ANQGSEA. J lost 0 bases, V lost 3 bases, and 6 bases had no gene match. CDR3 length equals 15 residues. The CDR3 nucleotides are TGCAGCGTTGAGGCGGGGAGGGGTAGCACAGATACGCAGTATTTT. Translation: CSVEAGRGSTDTQYF.

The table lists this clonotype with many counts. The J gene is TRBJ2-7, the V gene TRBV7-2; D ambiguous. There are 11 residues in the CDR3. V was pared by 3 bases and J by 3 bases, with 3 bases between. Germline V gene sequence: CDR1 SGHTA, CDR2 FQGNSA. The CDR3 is CASSLYYEQYF. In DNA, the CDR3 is TGTGCCAGCAGCTTGTACTACGAGCAGTACTTC.

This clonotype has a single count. CDR3 sequence (DNA): TGTGCCAGTAGTATTGGACCCACCACCGGGGAGCTGTTTTTT. Its protein product is CASSIGPTTGELFF. This sequence joins TRBV19 and TRBJ2-2; no firm D call. V dropped 3 bases and J dropped 4 bases, with 9 bases sitting between them. CDR1 and CDR2 from the germline V gene are LNHDA and SQIVND (reference sequence). The CDR3 loop spans 14 amino acids.

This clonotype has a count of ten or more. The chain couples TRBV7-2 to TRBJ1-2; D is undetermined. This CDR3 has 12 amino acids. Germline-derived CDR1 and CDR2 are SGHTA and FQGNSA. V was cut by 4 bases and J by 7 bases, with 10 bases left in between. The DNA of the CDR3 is TGTGCCAGCAGCTCCCCCAGGCTTGGCTACACCTTC. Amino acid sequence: CASSSPRLGYTF.

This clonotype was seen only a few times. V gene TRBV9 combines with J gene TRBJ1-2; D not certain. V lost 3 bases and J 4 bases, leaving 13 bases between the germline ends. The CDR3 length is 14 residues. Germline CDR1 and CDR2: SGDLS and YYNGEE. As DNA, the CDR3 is TGTGCCAGCAGCGGTTGGGCGGGCGTCTATGGCTACACCTTC. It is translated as CASSGWAGVYGYTF.

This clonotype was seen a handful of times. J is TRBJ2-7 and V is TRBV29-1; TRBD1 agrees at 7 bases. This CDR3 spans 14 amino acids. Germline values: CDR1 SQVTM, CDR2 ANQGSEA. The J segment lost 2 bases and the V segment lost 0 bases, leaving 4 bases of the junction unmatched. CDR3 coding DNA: TGCAGCGTTGAAGACGACAGGGTCCCCTACGAGCAGTACTTC. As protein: CSVEDDRVPYEQYF.

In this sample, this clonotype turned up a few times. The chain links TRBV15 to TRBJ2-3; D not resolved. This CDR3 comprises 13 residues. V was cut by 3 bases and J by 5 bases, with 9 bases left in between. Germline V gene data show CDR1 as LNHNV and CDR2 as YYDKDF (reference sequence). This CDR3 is CATSSPSGDTQYF. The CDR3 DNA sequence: TGTGCCACCAGCAGCCCATCGGGAGATACGCAGTATTTT. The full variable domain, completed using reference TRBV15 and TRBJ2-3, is DAMVIQNPRYQVTQFGKPVTLSCSQTLNHNVMYWYQQKSSQAPKLLFHYYDKDFNNEADTPDNFQSRRPNTSFCFLDIRSPGLGDTAMYLCATSSPSGDTQYFGPGTRLTVL.

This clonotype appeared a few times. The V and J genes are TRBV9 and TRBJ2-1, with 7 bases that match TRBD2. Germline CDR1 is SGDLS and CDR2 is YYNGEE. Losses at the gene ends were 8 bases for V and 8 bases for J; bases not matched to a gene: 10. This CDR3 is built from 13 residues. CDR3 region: CASTRGRGDEQFF. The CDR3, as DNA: TGTGCCAGTACCCGAGGACGGGGGGATGAGCAGTTCTTC. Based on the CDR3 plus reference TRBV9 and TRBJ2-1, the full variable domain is DSGVTQTPKHLITATGQRVTLRCSPRSGDLSVYWYQQSLDQGLQFLIQYYNGEERAKGNILERFSAQQFPDLHSELNLSSLELGDSALYFCASTRGRGDEQFFGPGTRLTVL.

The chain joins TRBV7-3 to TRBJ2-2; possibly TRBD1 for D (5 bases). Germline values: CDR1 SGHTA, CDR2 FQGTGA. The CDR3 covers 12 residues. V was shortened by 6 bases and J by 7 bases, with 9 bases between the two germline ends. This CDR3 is CASSPGYGELFF. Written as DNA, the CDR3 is TGTGCCAGCAGTCCAGGGTACGGGGAGCTGTTTTTT.

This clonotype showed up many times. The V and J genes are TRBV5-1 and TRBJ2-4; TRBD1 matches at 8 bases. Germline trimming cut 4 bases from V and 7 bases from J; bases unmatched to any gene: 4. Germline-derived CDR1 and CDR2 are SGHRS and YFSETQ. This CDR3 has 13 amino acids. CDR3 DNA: TGCGCCAGCAGCGATCAGGGGGCGAACATTCAGTACTTC. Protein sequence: CASSDQGANIQYF.

In DNA, the CDR3 is TGTGCCAGCAGCTTTGGACACAATCAGCCCCAGCATTTT. Its protein is CASSFGHNQPQHF. This chain uses TRBV9 with TRBJ1-5; D is perhaps TRBD1 (5 bases). The germline V and J ends were trimmed by 4 bases and 3 bases, with 8 bases remaining between them. Per the germline V gene, CDR1 is SGDLS and CDR2 is YYNGEE. This CDR3 is 13 amino acids long.

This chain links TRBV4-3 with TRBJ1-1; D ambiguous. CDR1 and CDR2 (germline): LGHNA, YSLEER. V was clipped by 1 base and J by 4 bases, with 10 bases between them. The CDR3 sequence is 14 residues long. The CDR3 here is CASSQGRVGTEAFF. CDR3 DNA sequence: TGCGCCAGCAGCCAAGGTAGGGTCGGCACTGAAGCTTTCTTT.

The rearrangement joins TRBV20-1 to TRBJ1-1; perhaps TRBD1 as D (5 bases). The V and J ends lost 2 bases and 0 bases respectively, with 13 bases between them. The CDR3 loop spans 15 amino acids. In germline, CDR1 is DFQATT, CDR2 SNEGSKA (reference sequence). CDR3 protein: CSARRPQGLNTEAFF. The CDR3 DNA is TGCAGTGCTAGAAGGCCGCAGGGCTTGAACACTGAAGCTTTCTTT.

CDR3 bases: TGCAGAGGACAGAACTCCTTAGAGACCCAGTACTTC. Translating it yields CRGQNSLETQYF. The chain is built from TRBV20-1 and TRBJ2-5, with D possibly being TRBD1 (6 bases). From germline, CDR1 is DFQATT and CDR2 SNEGSKA (reference sequence). This CDR3 spans 12 amino acids.

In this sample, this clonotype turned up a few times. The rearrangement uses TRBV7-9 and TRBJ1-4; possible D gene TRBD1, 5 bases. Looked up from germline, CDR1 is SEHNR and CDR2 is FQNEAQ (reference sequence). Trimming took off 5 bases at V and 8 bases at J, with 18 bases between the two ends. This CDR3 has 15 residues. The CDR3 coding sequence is TGTGCCAGCAGCCCTAAGGCAGGGAAAGCGGAAAAACTGTTTTTT. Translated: CASSPKAGKAEKLFF.

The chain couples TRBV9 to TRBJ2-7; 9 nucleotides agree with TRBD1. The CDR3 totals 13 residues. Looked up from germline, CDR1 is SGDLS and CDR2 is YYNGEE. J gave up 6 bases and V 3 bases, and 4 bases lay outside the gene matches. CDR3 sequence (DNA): TGTGCCAGCAGCGCCGGGACAGGGCGCGAGCAGTACTTC. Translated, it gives CASSAGTGREQYF.

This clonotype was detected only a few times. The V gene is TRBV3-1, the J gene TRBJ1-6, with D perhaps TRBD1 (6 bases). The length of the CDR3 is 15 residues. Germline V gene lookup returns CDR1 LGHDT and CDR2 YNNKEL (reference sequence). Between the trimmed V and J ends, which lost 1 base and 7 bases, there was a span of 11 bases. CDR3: CASSQGLRGNSPLHF. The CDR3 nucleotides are TGTGCCAGCAGCCAAGGCCTCAGGGGAAATTCACCCCTCCACTTT.

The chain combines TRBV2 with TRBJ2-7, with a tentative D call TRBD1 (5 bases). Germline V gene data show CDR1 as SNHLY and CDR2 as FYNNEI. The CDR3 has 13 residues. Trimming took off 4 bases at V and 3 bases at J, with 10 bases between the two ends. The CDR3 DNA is TGTGCCAGCAGTGGGTACAGGAGCTACGAGCAGTACTTC. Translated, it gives CASSGYRSYEQYF.